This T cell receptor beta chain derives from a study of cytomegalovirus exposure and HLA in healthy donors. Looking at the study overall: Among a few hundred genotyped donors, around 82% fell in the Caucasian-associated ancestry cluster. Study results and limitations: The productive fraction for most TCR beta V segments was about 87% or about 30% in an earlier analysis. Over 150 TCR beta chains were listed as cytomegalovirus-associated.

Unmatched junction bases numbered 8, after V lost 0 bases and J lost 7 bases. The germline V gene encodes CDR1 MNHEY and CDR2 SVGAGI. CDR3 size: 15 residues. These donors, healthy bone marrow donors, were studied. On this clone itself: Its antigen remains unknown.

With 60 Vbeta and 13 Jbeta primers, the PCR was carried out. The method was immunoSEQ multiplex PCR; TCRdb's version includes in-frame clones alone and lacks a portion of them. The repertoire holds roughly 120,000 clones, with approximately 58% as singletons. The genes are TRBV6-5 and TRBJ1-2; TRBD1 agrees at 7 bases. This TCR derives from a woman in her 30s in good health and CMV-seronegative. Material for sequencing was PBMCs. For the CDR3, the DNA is TGTGCCAGCAGTTACTCACCAGGGGGTAGCGGTGGCTACACCTTC. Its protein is CASSYSPGGSGGYTF.